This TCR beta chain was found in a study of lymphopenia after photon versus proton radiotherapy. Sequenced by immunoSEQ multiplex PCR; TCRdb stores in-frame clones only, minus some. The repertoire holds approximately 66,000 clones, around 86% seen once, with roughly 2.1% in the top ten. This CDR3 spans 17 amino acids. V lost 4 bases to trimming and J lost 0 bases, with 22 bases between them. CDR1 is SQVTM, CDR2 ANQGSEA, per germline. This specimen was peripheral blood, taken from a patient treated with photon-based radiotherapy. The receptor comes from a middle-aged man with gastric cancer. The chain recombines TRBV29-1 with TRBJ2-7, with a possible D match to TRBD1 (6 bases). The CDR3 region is CSVGTIGGERTSYEQYF. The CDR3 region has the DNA TGCAGCGTTGGTACTATAGGGGGAGAGCGGACCTCCTACGAGCAGTACTTC.